The 11 T cell receptor beta chains below were found in one sample sequenced in a study of shared clonotypes between healthy human individuals (dated by TCRdb to about 2020). Library construction relied on the immunoSEQ multiplex PCR assay. The table was pulled from immuneACCESS by TCRdb, which kept in-frame rearrangements only. Such tables lose some clones; where checked, under half of the loss comes from unresolved V genes, and the rest has no known cause. The table for this sample lists 850,000 to 1,200,000 clones; roughly 75% of them were counted only once. The top ten hold nearly 1.5% of the sample. The sample taken for sequencing was memory CD4+ T cells sorted from blood. Taken with the paper, the label for cell subset or site translates to: CD45RA-negative fraction. The source of these receptors is a man aged 18 to 29 in good health.

This chain joins TRBV7-8 and TRBJ1-4; 9 positions match TRBD1. The V gene's germline CDR1 is SGHVS and CDR2 FQNEAQ. With 5 bases clipped from V and 7 bases from J, the junction kept 5 bases outside the gene matches. CDR3 length: 14 amino acids. The CDR3 sequence is CASSPGTGIEKLFF. The CDR3, as DNA: TGTGCCAGCAGCCCTGGGACAGGGATTGAAAAACTGTTTTTT. The whole variable domain, filled in from reference TRBV7-8 and TRBJ1-4, reads GAGVSQSPRYKVAKRGQDVALRCDPISGHVSLFWYQQALGQGPEFLTYFQNEAQLDKSGLPSDRFFAERPEGSVSTLKIQRTQQEDSAVYLCASSPGTGIEKLFFGSGTQLSVL.

V usage is TRBV18 and J usage is TRBJ2-4; D remains unclear. This CDR3 spans 14 amino acids. The V end was cut by 3 bases, the J end by 8 bases, with 14 bases between. Germline V gene sequence: CDR1 KGHSH, CDR2 LQKENI. As DNA, the CDR3 is TGTGCCAGCTCACCCCGGACCGATGGAGACATTCAGTACTTC. This sequence encodes CASSPRTDGDIQYF.

This clone showed up just once. The rearrangement links TRBV6-4 to TRBJ1-1; D perhaps matches TRBD1 (5 bases). Germline CDR1 MRHNA, CDR2 SNTAGT. The V end lost 5 bases, the J end lost 5 bases, and 12 bases lay between the germline ends. This CDR3 region has 13 residues. The CDR3 reads CASSSGATTEAFF. The CDR3 region has the DNA TGTGCCAGCAGTAGTGGGGCCACAACTGAAGCTTTCTTT.

V gene TRBV6-1 combines with J gene TRBJ2-5; perhaps TRBD2 as D (5 bases). The V gene lost 2 bases and the J gene lost 9 bases, with 13 bases spanning the gap. Germline CDR1 is MNHNS and CDR2 is SASEGT. The CDR3 loop spans 13 amino acids. As DNA, the CDR3 is TGTGCCAGCAGTGAAAGTTGGACTCTCGCCCAGTACTTC. It yields the protein CASSESWTLAQYF.

The gene calls are TRBV9 and TRBJ1-6; TRBD1 might be the D (5 bases). The length of the CDR3 is 14 residues. The V gene's germline CDR1 is SGDLS and CDR2 YYNGEE. V was cut by 0 bases and J by 10 bases, with 11 bases left in between. CDR3 loop: CASSVEGVRSPLHF. The CDR3 DNA sequence: TGTGCCAGCAGCGTAGAAGGGGTCCGATCACCCCTCCACTTT.

For this clone: Additional DNA sequences in this sample encode the identical CDR3. V usage is TRBV28 and J usage is TRBJ1-5; D is unresolved. Trimming removed 2 bases at V and 6 bases at J, with 5 bases between. This CDR3 spans 12 amino acids. The germline gives CDR1 MDHEN, CDR2 SYDVKM. Written as DNA, the CDR3 is TGTGCCAGCAGTTTAAAAGGTCAGCCCCAGCATTTT. This codes for CASSLKGQPQHF.

V and J are TRBV12-5 and TRBJ1-1; no firm D call. The CDR3 has 17 residues. The germline V gene has CDR1 LGHNT and CDR2 FRNRAP. V lost 2 bases to trimming and J lost 1 base, with 17 bases between them. This chain's CDR3 is CASGLRVLGGKNTEAFF. CDR3 DNA: TGTGCTAGTGGTTTGCGGGTACTGGGCGGAAAGAACACTGAAGCTTTCTTT.

Comments on this clone: Other DNA variants within this sample encode the same CDR3. The chain couples TRBV5-1 to TRBJ1-6; D is uncertain. Per germline, CDR1 SGHRS and CDR2 YFSETQ. The CDR3 contains 14 residues. V was cut by 0 bases and J by 4 bases, with 5 bases left in between. Written as DNA, the CDR3 is TGCGCCAGCAGCTTGGAGGGTTATAATTCACCCCTCCACTTT. It encodes CASSLEGYNSPLHF.

The V call is TRBV4-1, the J call TRBJ2-3; no clear D gene. Germline CDR1 and CDR2: MGHRA and YSYEKL. CDR3 length: 15 residues. V was pared by 0 bases and J by 11 bases, with 18 bases between. The CDR3 DNA follows: TGCGCCAGCAGCCAAGATCGGTACCAGACGGTGGGGCAGTATTTT. Translated, it gives CASSQDRYQTVGQYF.

The CDR3: CASSRSGSEQFF. The CDR3 nucleotides read TGTGCCAGCAGCCGGTCTGGTTCCGAGCAGTTCTTC. The chain couples TRBV14 to TRBJ2-1; D remains unclear. Germline assignment: CDR1 SGHDN and CDR2 FVKESK. V gave up 4 bases and J gave up 10 bases, with 11 bases separating them. The CDR3 extends over 12 amino acids.

This clone was recorded a few times. This chain links TRBV6-1 with TRBJ2-1; weak D call: TRBD2 (6 bases). Trimming removed 4 bases from V and 2 bases from J, with 18 bases in between. CDR1 is MNHNS, CDR2 SASEGT, per germline. CDR3 size: 17 residues. This CDR3 is CASSAKGTRKPYNEQFF. The CDR3 DNA follows: TGTGCCAGCAGTGCAAAGGGGACTCGGAAACCCTACAATGAGCAGTTCTTC.